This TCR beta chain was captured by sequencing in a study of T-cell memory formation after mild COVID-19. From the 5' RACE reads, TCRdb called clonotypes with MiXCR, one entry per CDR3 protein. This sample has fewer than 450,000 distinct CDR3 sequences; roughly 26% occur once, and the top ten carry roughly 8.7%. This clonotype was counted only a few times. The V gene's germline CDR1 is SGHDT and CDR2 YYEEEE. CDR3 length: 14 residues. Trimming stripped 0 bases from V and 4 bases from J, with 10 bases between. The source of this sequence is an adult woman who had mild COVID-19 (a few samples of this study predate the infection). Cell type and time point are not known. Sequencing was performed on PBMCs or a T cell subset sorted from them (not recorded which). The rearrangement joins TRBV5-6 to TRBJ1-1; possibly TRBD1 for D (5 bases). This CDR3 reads CASSLGPGSTEAFF. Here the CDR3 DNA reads TGTGCCAGCAGCTTGGGTCCAGGGAGCACTGAAGCTTTCTTT.